This TCR beta chain was retrieved from a study of T-cell reconstitution after alpha-beta-depleted transplantation in children. Study-wide results and caveats: Newly generated T cells supplied most T-cell counts and diversity one year post-transplant. Several hundred rapidly expanded clones from non-depleted graft cells reportedly supplied alpha-beta T cells about two months post-transplant.

The ends were cut back, 0 bases at V and 6 bases at J, with 12 bases in the middle. The CDR3 runs 14 residues. Germline V gives CDR1 DFQATT, CDR2 SNEGSKA (reference sequence). The library targeted TCRbeta and was prepared with unique molecular identifiers. TCRdb fed the PCR reads into MiXCR, producing one record per CDR3 protein. The table has approximately 490,000 distinct CDR3 sequences, roughly 10% seen once; the top ten hold just over 2%. The sample holds many counts of this clonotype. What it binds is not known. The rearrangement links TRBV20-1 to TRBJ1-5; a possible D gene is TRBD1 (5 bases). The sequence was obtained from a child aged 2 to 10 with inherited bone marrow failure, due to receive a stem cell transplant. The material was PBMCs, obtained before TCRalphabeta/CD19-depleted stem cell transplant. The CDR3 here is CSARDWRGGQPQHF. CDR3 nucleotides: TGCAGTGCTAGAGATTGGAGGGGAGGTCAGCCCCAGCATTTT.